These T cell receptor beta chains were read from a single sample in a study of blood T cell repertoires in COVID-19. Only in-frame clones appear in the TCRdb table, and some are missing; sequencing was by immunoSEQ multiplex PCR. This table has roughly 190,000 clones, about 80% appearing once. The sequencing sample was made of PBMCs or T cells enriched from blood (not recorded which). The receptors were sampled from a woman aged 55 to 70 with acute COVID-19. Each CDR3 is given with its conserved first and last residue. A D gene is named only where the DNA matches it firmly. A clone size is listed for some rows: how often the clone was seen (once, few, many), or a class if it is expanded.

DNA: TGTGCCAGCAGTGAGGGGCAGGGGACCTCGAAGTACTTC; CDR3: CASSEGQGTSKYF; J: TRBJ2-5; D: .; V: TRBV25-1; size: .
DNA: TGTGCCAGCAGCTTCTGGGGGCTTAACACTGAAGCTTTCTTT; CDR3: CASSFWGLNTEAFF; J: TRBJ1-1; D: .; V: TRBV5-8; size: once
DNA: TGTGCCAGCACTGACGGAACGCGGGAGGGCGATTACGAGCAGTACTTC; CDR3: CASTDGTREGDYEQYF; J: TRBJ2-7; D: TRBD2; V: TRBV6-4; size: .
DNA: TGTGCCAGTAGACAAGGTGGGGGAGGAGAGACCCAGTACTTC; CDR3: CASRQGGGGETQYF; J: TRBJ2-5; D: .; V: TRBV7-9; size: .
DNA: TGTGCCGCAGACGGGACAGATACGCAGTATTTT; CDR3: CAADGTDTQYF; J: TRBJ2-3; D: .; V: TRBV6-6; size: once
DNA: TGTGCCAGCGGGGGAGGACAGGGGACTGAAGCTTTCTTT; CDR3: CASGGGQGTEAFF; J: TRBJ1-1; D: TRBD1; V: TRBV6-5; size: few
DNA: TGTGCCAAAGCAAGGGTCTCTCATAGGGGGGGTTCCTACGAGCAGTACTTC; CDR3: CAKARVSHRGGSYEQYF; J: TRBJ2-7; D: .; V: TRBV19; size: .
DNA: TGTGCCAGCAGCTTCATGGGACAGGGGGTAGAGACCCAGTACTTC; CDR3: CASSFMGQGVETQYF; J: TRBJ2-5; D: TRBD1; V: TRBV7-2; size: .
DNA: TGTGCCTGGACTGAAAACGGACTAGCGGAGTACAATGAGCAGTTCTTC; CDR3: CAWTENGLAEYNEQFF; J: TRBJ2-1; D: TRBD2; V: TRBV30; size: .
DNA: TGTGCCTGGAGTGTAAAGCGGGGTCCCCCCGGGGAGCTGTTTTTT; CDR3: CAWSVKRGPPGELFF; J: TRBJ2-2; D: TRBD2; V: TRBV30; size: .
DNA: TGTGCCACCAGCAGAGATCTAGTAGTCTCTGGAAACACCATATATTTT; CDR3: CATSRDLVVSGNTIYF; J: TRBJ1-3; D: .; V: TRBV15; size: .
DNA: TGTGCCAGCAGCTGGGGGGGTGCTCCCGAGCAGTACTTC; CDR3: CASSWGGAPEQYF; J: TRBJ2-7; D: TRBD2; V: TRBV5-6; size: .
DNA: TGTGCCAGCTCACCGACTAGCGGGGACCTGGCCAAAAACATTCAGTACTTC; CDR3: CASSPTSGDLAKNIQYF; J: TRBJ2-4; D: TRBD2; V: TRBV18; size: .
DNA: TGTGCCAGTAGTCGGGGACAGACCTACACCGGGGAGCTGTTTTTT; CDR3: CASSRGQTYTGELFF; J: TRBJ2-2; D: TRBD1; V: TRBV19; size: .
DNA: TGTGCCAGCAGCTTAGCGCGGCGGCAGATCCCCCTCCACTTT; CDR3: CASSLARRQIPLHF; J: TRBJ1-6; D: .; V: TRBV7-2; size: .
DNA: TGTGCCAGCAGCGCGGTTTTAGAAACTGAAGCTTTCTTT; CDR3: CASSAVLETEAFF; J: TRBJ1-1; D: .; V: TRBV27; size: .
DNA: TGTGCCATCGGCAGTAGCGGGAACGCAGATACGCAGTATTTT; CDR3: CAIGSSGNADTQYF; J: TRBJ2-3; D: TRBD2; V: TRBV10-3; size: .
DNA: TGCGCCAGCAGCCATTGGCGGCCCGGTGGCTACACCTTC; CDR3: CASSHWRPGGYTF; J: TRBJ1-2; D: .; V: TRBV4-1; size: .
DNA: TGTGCCAGCAGTTCCCTGTTTCAGCCCCAGCATTTT; CDR3: CASSSLFQPQHF; J: TRBJ1-5; D: .; V: TRBV27; size: .
DNA: TGTGCCAGCAGCGGGGGGACAGGGGGGTACAATGAGCAGTTCTTC; CDR3: CASSGGTGGYNEQFF; J: TRBJ2-1; D: TRBD1; V: TRBV11-3; size: .
DNA: TGTGCCACCCACAGGACAAGCGACACTGAAGCTTTCTTT; CDR3: CATHRTSDTEAFF; J: TRBJ1-1; D: .; V: TRBV28; size: .
DNA: TGCGCCAGCAGCCTCCTTCTTACGGGGGGGCTCCAAGAGACCCAGTACTTC; CDR3: CASSLLLTGGLQETQYF; J: TRBJ2-5; D: TRBD2; V: TRBV5-1; size: .
DNA: TGTGCCAGCAGTTTCAGCAGGGGTGAGACCCAGTACTTC; CDR3: CASSFSRGETQYF; J: TRBJ2-5; D: .; V: TRBV27; size: .
DNA: TGTGCCAGCAGCTTGGAAGGGGGCCGGTTGACGCAGTATTTT; CDR3: CASSLEGGRLTQYF; J: TRBJ2-3; D: TRBD1; V: TRBV5-4; size: .
DNA: TGTGCTAGTGGACGGGACAGGCAAGAGACCCAGTACTTC; CDR3: CASGRDRQETQYF; J: TRBJ2-5; D: TRBD1; V: TRBV12-5; size: .
DNA: TGCGCCAGCAGCCCCCGGGCCAGGGTTGAAGGCTACACCTTC; CDR3: CASSPRARVEGYTF; J: TRBJ1-2; D: .; V: TRBV5-1; size: .
DNA: TGCGCCAGCGAAACTAGCGGGGGAGAAGAGCAGTTCTTC; CDR3: CASETSGGEEQFF; J: TRBJ2-1; D: TRBD2; V: TRBV10-2; size: .
DNA: TGTGCCAGCAGCTTAGCAGGACTAGCGGGGGGCCGTCGACTTGGGGATACGCAGTATTTT; CDR3: CASSLAGLAGGRRLGDTQYF; J: TRBJ2-3; D: TRBD2; V: TRBV7-6; size: .
DNA: TGCGCCAGCAGCTTTGAGACAGGGGGCAGTTCACCCCTCCACTTT; CDR3: CASSFETGGSSPLHF; J: TRBJ1-6; D: TRBD1; V: TRBV5-1; size: .
DNA: TGTGCCAGCAGCGTAGGGGGGACTTCCTACAATGAGCAGTTCTTC; CDR3: CASSVGGTSYNEQFF; J: TRBJ2-1; D: .; V: TRBV9; size: .
DNA: TGTGCCACCCATGCTTTCGGCACTGAAGCTTTCTTT; CDR3: CATHAFGTEAFF; J: TRBJ1-1; D: .; V: TRBV19; size: .
DNA: TGTGCCAGCAGCTTAGATAGAGGGAAAAGTCGCTACACCTTC; CDR3: CASSLDRGKSRYTF; J: TRBJ1-2; D: .; V: TRBV11-2; size: .
DNA: TGTGCCAGCAGCCCCCAGGGGGCAAATCAGCCCCAGCATTTT; CDR3: CASSPQGANQPQHF; J: TRBJ1-5; D: TRBD1; V: TRBV7-2; size: .
DNA: TGTGCCAGTAGTCGCGGACTAGCGGGGGGGCTTGTAGATGAGCAGTTCTTC; CDR3: CASSRGLAGGLVDEQFF; J: TRBJ2-1; D: TRBD2; V: TRBV19; size: once
DNA: TGTGCCAGCAGCGCCGACAGTAATTCACCCCTCCACTTT; CDR3: CASSADSNSPLHF; J: TRBJ1-6; D: .; V: TRBV11-3; size: .
DNA: TGTGCCACCAGTGATTTGTTATCCCACACCGGGGAGCTGTTTTTT; CDR3: CATSDLLSHTGELFF; J: TRBJ2-2; D: .; V: TRBV24-1; size: .
DNA: TGTGCCAGCTCACCCAGCAGGGAAGAGACCCAGTACTTC; CDR3: CASSPSREETQYF; J: TRBJ2-5; D: .; V: TRBV18; size: few